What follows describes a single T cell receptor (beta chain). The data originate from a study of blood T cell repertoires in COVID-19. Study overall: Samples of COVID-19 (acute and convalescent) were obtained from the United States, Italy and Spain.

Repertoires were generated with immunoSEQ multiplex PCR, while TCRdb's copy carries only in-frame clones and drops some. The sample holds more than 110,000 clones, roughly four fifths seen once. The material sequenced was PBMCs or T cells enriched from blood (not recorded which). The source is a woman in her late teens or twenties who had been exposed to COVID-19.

CDR3 residues: CASRSGGGYTYNEQFF. CDR3 bases: TGCGCCAGCAGATCGGGAGGGGGCTACACCTACAATGAGCAGTTCTTC. The chain has TRBV5-1 and TRBJ2-1; D may be TRBD2 (8 bases). Germline V gene data show CDR1 as SGHRS and CDR2 as YFSETQ. V was shortened by 5 bases and J by 2 bases, with 17 bases between the two germline ends. The CDR3 length is 16 residues.